The 23 T cell receptor beta chains below were found in one sample sequenced in a study of CD8 T cells in ankylosing spondylitis. Each CDR3 protein gets one entry after TCRdb re-called the 5' RACE reads with MiXCR. The table records about 24,000 distinct CDR3 sequences, around 13% of them present only once. The sequencing sample was made of blood. The receptors come from a male donor with ankylosing spondylitis or in good health (not recorded which).

The chain employs TRBV29-1 and TRBJ2-2, with D unresolved. CDR1 is SQVTM and CDR2 is ANQGSEA in the germline V gene. Trimming pared 4 bases from V and 1 base from J, leaving 10 bases between. The CDR3 has 14 amino acids. The CDR3 loop reads CSVVSYLNTGELFF. The CDR3 bases are TGCAGCGTTGTGAGCTACCTGAACACCGGGGAGCTGTTTTTT.

This clonotype was observed many times. The chain couples TRBV11-2 to TRBJ2-7; D is tentatively TRBD1 or TRBD2 (5 bases each). V lost 5 bases to trimming and J lost 2 bases, with 19 bases between them. This CDR3 region has 16 residues. Germline V gene lookup returns CDR1 SGHAT and CDR2 FQNNGV. CDR3 protein: CASSPYWDPKPYEQYF. DNA for the CDR3: TGTGCCAGCAGCCCTTATTGGGACCCCAAGCCCTACGAGCAGTACTTC.

This clonotype was recorded many times. This chain links TRBV4-3 with TRBJ2-3, with D possibly matching TRBD1 (6 bases). This CDR3 has 15 residues. V was pared by 4 bases and J by 0 bases, with 11 bases between. The germline gives CDR1 LGHNA, CDR2 YSLEER. The CDR3 protein is CASSLLGASTDTQYF. CDR3 coding DNA: TGCGCCAGCAGCCTCCTGGGGGCTAGCACAGATACGCAGTATTTT.

This clonotype was found many times. The chain uses TRBV12-3 or TRBV12-4 and TRBJ2-1; 11 bases are shared with TRBD2. V gave up 7 bases and J gave up 1 base; unmatched junction bases: 9. CDR3 size: 17 residues. CDR3 sequence: CASTGIASGRSYNEQFF. DNA of the CDR3: TGTGCCAGCACTGGTATAGCTAGCGGGAGGTCCTACAATGAGCAGTTCTTC.

This clonotype was seen more than once but under ten times. The chain links TRBV15 to TRBJ2-5; 7 positions match TRBD1. The trim removed 3 bases at V and 5 bases at J, leaving 6 bases unmatched. The CDR3 runs to 14 residues. Per the germline V gene, CDR1 is LNHNV and CDR2 is YYDKDF (reference sequence). CDR3 residues: CATSRQGDAETQYF. In nucleotides, the CDR3 is TGTGCCACCAGCAGGCAGGGGGATGCGGAGACCCAGTACTTC.

This clonotype was observed many times. The V gene is TRBV7-2, the J gene TRBJ2-1, with TRBD1 as a possible D gene (5 bases). The CDR3 is 14 residues long. The germline V and J ends were trimmed by 0 bases and 6 bases, with 9 bases remaining between them. CDR1 SGHTA and CDR2 FQGNSA come from the germline V gene. The chain's CDR3 is CASSLAGPLNEQFF. The CDR3 bases are TGTGCCAGCAGCTTAGCGGGGCCACTCAATGAGCAGTTCTTC.

This clonotype has just a few counts. This chain joins TRBV6-5 and TRBJ2-3; D may be TRBD2 (6 bases). There are 14 residues in the CDR3. CDR1 and CDR2 (germline): MNHEY, SVGAGI. Trimming left V 7 bases short and J 2 bases short, with 13 bases between. This CDR3 reads CASNPGLYTDTQYF. CDR3 sequence (DNA): TGTGCCAGCAATCCGGGACTTTACACAGATACGCAGTATTTT.

This clonotype appeared a few times. CDR3 amino acids: CSVETSIGFGTDTQYF. CDR3 nucleotides: TGCAGCGTTGAAACGAGTATCGGCTTTGGGACAGATACGCAGTATTTT. V is TRBV29-1 and J is TRBJ2-3; D is unresolved. From germline, CDR1 is SQVTM and CDR2 ANQGSEA. The CDR3 sequence is 16 residues long. V was cut by 2 bases and J by 3 bases, with 18 bases left in between.

This clonotype turned up a few times. The V call is TRBV9, the J call TRBJ1-1; tentatively, D is TRBD1 (6 bases). In germline, CDR1 is SGDLS, CDR2 YYNGEE. There are 14 residues in the CDR3. V shed 0 bases and J shed 4 bases, with 10 bases lying between them. The CDR3 reads CASSVGQAGTEAFF. The CDR3 nucleotides are TGTGCCAGCAGCGTAGGACAGGCGGGCACTGAAGCTTTCTTT.

This clonotype was seen ten or more times. J is TRBJ2-7 and V is TRBV7-2; the match to TRBD2 covers 7 bases. The CDR3 consists of 17 residues. Germline assignment: CDR1 SGHTA and CDR2 FQGNSA. The ends lost 5 bases at V and 2 bases at J; junction bases unmatched: 15. CDR3 residues: CASSLREGGFAPYEQYV. The CDR3 DNA reads TGTGCCAGCAGCCTAAGAGAGGGAGGGTTCGCCCCCTACGAGCAGTACGTC.

This clonotype showed up many times. The rearrangement uses TRBV18 and TRBJ2-5, with unresolved D. Deletions cut 1 base from V and 5 bases from J, with 8 bases between. The germline CDR1 and CDR2 sequences are KGHSH and LQKENI. The CDR3 sequence is 13 residues long. CDR3 DNA sequence: TGTGCCAGCTCACCACAAGGGTTGGAGACCCAGTACTTC. Its translation: CASSPQGLETQYF.

V is TRBV5-5 and J is TRBJ1-2; D call uncertain. Germline values: CDR1 SGHKS, CDR2 YYEKEE (reference sequence). Deletions cut 2 bases from V and 0 bases from J, with 8 bases between. The CDR3 runs to 14 residues. CDR3 residues: CASSLSRANYGYTF. As DNA, the CDR3 is TGTGCCAGCAGCTTAAGTCGAGCTAACTATGGCTACACCTTC.

This clonotype was counted at least ten times. The gene calls are TRBV6-5 and TRBJ2-1; D remains ambiguous. From germline, CDR1 is MNHEY and CDR2 SVGAGI. This CDR3 has 17 amino acids. V lost 2 bases and J 0 bases, leaving 14 bases between the germline ends. The CDR3 region has the DNA TGTGCCAGCAGTTACGTTGGCGGTAGGAGCTCCTACAATGAGCAGTTCTTC. Amino acids: CASSYVGGRSSYNEQFF.

This clonotype was counted a few times. The CDR3 coding sequence is TGTGCCACCAGATTTACACGGGACATGGGGGGAACTAATGAAAAACTGTTTTTT. Its protein product is CATRFTRDMGGTNEKLFF. The chain combines TRBV15 with TRBJ1-4, with a tentative D call TRBD1 (6 bases). The CDR3 runs to 18 residues. Germline loops: CDR1 LNHNV, CDR2 YYDKDF (reference sequence). Trimming left V 6 bases short and J 1 base short, with 21 bases between.

This clonotype was recorded a few times. The chain couples TRBV29-1 to TRBJ2-4; D unclear. Trimming removed 4 bases at V and 1 base at J, with 5 bases between. Germline CDR1 and CDR2: SQVTM and ANQGSEA. The CDR3 is 12 amino acids. Written as DNA, the CDR3 is TGCAGCGTTGGGTTTGCCAAAAACATTCAGTACTTC. This translates into CSVGFAKNIQYF.

This clonotype occurred a few times. V is TRBV12-3 or TRBV12-4 and J is TRBJ2-5; 10 positions agree with TRBD1. This CDR3 spans 12 amino acids. Unmatched junction bases numbered 6, after V lost 8 bases and J lost 9 bases. CDR3 bases: TGTGCCAGCGGGACAGGGGCTCGGGCCCAGTACTTC. This translates into CASGTGARAQYF.

This clonotype was counted between two and nine times. The chain couples TRBV6-2 or TRBV6-3 to TRBJ2-1; 7 bases are a match to TRBD1. The CDR3 has 15 amino acids. From germline, CDR1 is MNHEY and CDR2 SVGEGT. The ends lost 8 bases at V and 2 bases at J; junction bases unmatched: 9. CDR3 in amino acids: CASRHNDRAYNEQFF. The CDR3 DNA is TGTGCCAGCCGCCATAACGACAGGGCCTACAATGAGCAGTTCTTC.

This clonotype was observed a few times. The chain employs TRBV29-1 and TRBJ2-7, with 9 bases fitting TRBD1. After removal of 7 bases from V and 2 bases from J, the junction contained 9 bases not matched to a gene. The CDR3 totals 14 residues. The germline V gene has CDR1 SQVTM and CDR2 ANQGSEA. CDR3 nucleotides: TGCAGCGAGAATAAGGGACAGGGAGCCTACGAGCAGTACGTC. Protein sequence: CSENKGQGAYEQYV.

This chain connects TRBV25-1 to TRBJ2-2; D perhaps matches TRBD2 (7 bases). The CDR3 is made up of 14 amino acids. Germline V gives CDR1 MGHDK, CDR2 SYGVNS. V lost 8 bases, J lost 4 bases, and 14 bases lay in between. The CDR3 DNA follows: TGTGCCAGCCTTAGGGGGGGAGGCACCGGGGAGCTGTTTTTT. It specifies CASLRGGGTGELFF.

This chain joins TRBV2 and TRBJ2-6; D is uncertain. This CDR3 is 15 amino acids long. Between the trimmed V and J ends, which lost 3 bases and 0 bases, there was a span of 6 bases. CDR1 and CDR2 from the germline V gene are SNHLY and FYNNEI. The CDR3 here is CASSESVSGANVLTF. The CDR3 coding sequence is TGTGCCAGCAGTGAGTCTGTCTCTGGGGCCAACGTCCTGACTTTC.

The J gene is TRBJ2-5, the V gene TRBV7-9; a weak D match, TRBD1 (6 bases). Germline assignment: CDR1 SEHNR and CDR2 FQNEAQ (reference sequence). This CDR3 has 17 residues. With 5 bases removed from V and 4 bases from J, the gap between germline ends came to 23 bases. CDR3 nucleotides: TGTGCCAGCAGCGTAGGTACACACAGGGCCACGAGAGAGACCCAGTACTTC. As protein: CASSVGTHRATRETQYF.

The chain links TRBV5-1 to TRBJ2-1; the D gene is possibly TRBD2 (7 bases). In germline, CDR1 is SGHRS, CDR2 YFSETQ. CDR3 length equals 13 residues. The V gene lost 4 bases and the J gene lost 9 bases, with 14 bases spanning the gap. CDR3 residues: CASSPRGAGEQFF. CDR3 DNA sequence: TGCGCCAGCAGCCCTCGGGGGGCCGGTGAGCAGTTCTTC.

Concerning this clonotype: At one boundary the junction diverges from the germline segment, which might be a read error. This chain joins TRBV5-1 and TRBJ2-3; D unresolved. The CDR3 has 12 residues. Germline loops: CDR1 SGHRS, CDR2 YFSETQ. The CDR3 region is CASSSVADAQYF. The CDR3 DNA sequence: TGCGCCAGCAGCTCGGTCGCAGATGCGCAGTATTTT. The full variable domain, in which reference TRBV5-1 and TRBJ2-3 provide the parts outside the CDR3, is KAGVTQTPRYLIKTRGQQVTLSCSPISGHRSVSWYQQTPGQGLQFLFEYFSETQRNKGNFPGRFSGRQFSNSRSEMNVSTLELGDSALYLCASSSVADAQYFGPGTRLTVL.